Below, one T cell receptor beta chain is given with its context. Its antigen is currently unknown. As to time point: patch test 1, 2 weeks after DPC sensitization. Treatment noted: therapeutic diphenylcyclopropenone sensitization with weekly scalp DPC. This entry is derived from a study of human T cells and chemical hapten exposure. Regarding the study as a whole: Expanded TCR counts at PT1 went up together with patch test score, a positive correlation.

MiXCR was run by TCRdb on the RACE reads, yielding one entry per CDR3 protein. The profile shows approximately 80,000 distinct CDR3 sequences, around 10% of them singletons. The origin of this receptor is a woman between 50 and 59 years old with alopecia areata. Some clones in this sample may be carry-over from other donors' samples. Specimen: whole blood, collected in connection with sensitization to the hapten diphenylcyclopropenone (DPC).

The CDR3 sequence is CASSQWTGGVYTF. The CDR3 bases are TGTGCCAGCAGCCAATGGACAGGGGGAGTCTACACCTTC. The chain couples TRBV14 to TRBJ1-2; 10 nucleotides match TRBD1. Trimming at V came to 2 bases and at J to 10 bases, leaving 4 bases not matched to a gene. The CDR3 consists of 13 residues. The germline gives CDR1 SGHDN, CDR2 FVKESK.